A single sample gave rise to the 13 T cell receptor beta chains below, sequenced in a study of blood T cell repertoires in COVID-19. Sequenced by immunoSEQ multiplex PCR; TCRdb stores in-frame clones only, minus some. The table has roughly 94,000 clones, 84% seen once. What was sequenced was peripheral blood. These receptors originate from a man in his sixties with acute or convalescent COVID-19.

The gene calls are TRBV18 and TRBJ1-2; D call uncertain. This CDR3 is built from 15 residues. Germline V gives CDR1 KGHSH, CDR2 LQKENI. Trimming took off 2 bases at V and 3 bases at J, with 13 bases between the two ends. The CDR3 reads CASSPSPGGDYGYTF. DNA for the CDR3: TGTGCCAGCTCACCAAGTCCAGGAGGTGACTATGGCTACACCTTC.

The gene calls are TRBV28 and TRBJ1-2; 7 bases agree with TRBD1. This CDR3 contains 14 residues. The germline CDR1 and CDR2 sequences are MDHEN and SYDVKM. The ends lost 3 bases at V and 7 bases at J; junction bases unmatched: 8. CDR3 in DNA: TGTGCCAGCAGTTTGGGCGACAGGGTTACTGGCTACACCTTC. This codes for CASSLGDRVTGYTF.

The gene calls are TRBV10-2 and TRBJ1-5; the match to TRBD1 covers 8 bases. The CDR3 consists of 14 residues. Germline CDR1 WSHSY, CDR2 SAAADI. V gave up 2 bases and J gave up 6 bases; unmatched junction bases: 3. Here the CDR3 reads CASSEGQGGQPQHF. CDR3 nucleotides: TGCGCCAGCAGTGAGGGACAGGGAGGTCAGCCCCAGCATTTT.

The chain uses TRBV6-5 and TRBJ1-6; D might be TRBD1 (5 bases). The V end was cut by 2 bases, the J end by 3 bases, with 11 bases between. This CDR3 has 16 amino acids. CDR1 MNHEY and CDR2 SVGAGI come from the germline V gene. The CDR3: CASSYAGPNYNSPLHF. The CDR3 bases are TGTGCCAGCAGTTACGCAGGGCCTAACTATAATTCACCCCTCCACTTT.

This chain uses TRBV2 with TRBJ1-5; 10 nucleotides match TRBD1. The V gene's germline CDR1 is SNHLY and CDR2 FYNNEI. The CDR3 is made up of 18 amino acids. Losses at the gene ends were 6 bases for V and 1 base for J; bases not matched to a gene: 12. In nucleotides, the CDR3 is TGTGCCAGCAGCCCTCCGGACAGGGGGGTTAAAAGCAATCAGCCCCAGCATTTT. This codes for CASSPPDRGVKSNQPQHF.

This rearrangement joins TRBV5-5 to TRBJ1-4; 11 bases fit TRBD1. The CDR3 extends over 15 amino acids. Germline V gene data show CDR1 as SGHKS and CDR2 as YYEKEE (reference sequence). Trimming took 0 bases from V and 8 from J; bases not matched to a gene: 3. This CDR3 reads CASSLAGTGGEKLFF. In DNA, the CDR3 is TGTGCCAGCAGCTTGGCGGGGACAGGGGGAGAAAAACTGTTTTTT. The full variable domain, rest sourced from reference TRBV5-5 and TRBJ1-4, is DAGVTQSPTHLIKTRGQQVTLRCSPISGHKSVSWYQQVLGQGPQFIFQYYEKEERGRGNFPDRFSARQFPNYSSELNVNALLLGDSALYLCASSLAGTGGEKLFFGSGTQLSVL.

V usage is TRBV6-5 and J usage is TRBJ1-2; the D gene is possibly TRBD1 (5 bases). This CDR3 is built from 15 residues. The V end was cut by 0 bases, the J end by 3 bases, with 11 bases between. In germline, CDR1 is MNHEY, CDR2 SVGAGI. CDR3 DNA: TGTGCCAGCAGTTACTCGATGGGGGGGGACTATGGCTACACCTTC. Protein product: CASSYSMGGDYGYTF.

This clone was observed a handful of times. The chain carries TRBV3-1 (or the pseudogene TRBV3-2) and TRBJ2-1; possible D gene TRBD2, 5 bases. V was shortened by 5 bases and J by 13 bases, with 15 bases between the two germline ends. The CDR3 is 12 residues long. Germline loops: CDR1 LGHDT, CDR2 YNNKEL (reference sequence). CDR3 sequence (DNA): TGTGCCAGCAGCAACGGGAAACGTGGACAGTTCTTC. This codes for CASSNGKRGQFF.

The J gene is TRBJ2-4, the V gene TRBV29-1; unclear D gene. The CDR3 extends over 13 amino acids. Looked up from germline, CDR1 is SQVTM and CDR2 is ANQGSEA. The CDR3 is CSIVSLAKNIQYF. CDR3 DNA sequence: TGCAGTATAGTGTCCCTAGCCAAAAACATTCAGTACTTC.

The chain is built from TRBV10-3 and TRBJ2-5; 13 bases are shared with TRBD2. The CDR3 consists of 14 residues. Trimming removed 11 bases from V and 1 base from J; junction bases left unmatched: 4. Germline V gene lookup returns CDR1 ENHRY and CDR2 SYGVKD. The CDR3 DNA sequence: TGTGCCGCCCGGACTAGCGGGGGCCAAGAGACCCAGTACTTC. It specifies CAARTSGGQETQYF.

The chain carries TRBV7-6 and TRBJ2-2, with D possibly TRBD2 on 5 matching bases. V was pared by 4 bases and J by 2 bases, with 14 bases between. The CDR3 covers 16 residues. CDR1 is SGHVS, CDR2 FNYEAQ, per germline. CDR3 nucleotide sequence: TGTGCCAGCAGCTCGCTGGGCGGAGGAAACACCGGGGAGCTGTTTTTT. Translated: CASSSLGGGNTGELFF.

This sequence joins TRBV24-1 and TRBJ2-3; 9 nucleotides align to TRBD1. This CDR3 is built from 14 residues. CDR1 is KGHDR and CDR2 is SFDVKD in the germline V gene. The ends lost 4 bases at V and 6 bases at J; junction bases unmatched: 4. The CDR3: CATSEGTGWDTQYF. The CDR3 DNA follows: TGTGCCACCAGTGAAGGGACAGGGTGGGATACGCAGTATTTT.

The chain recombines TRBV19 with TRBJ2-7; tentatively, D is TRBD2 (7 bases). CDR3 length: 15 residues. Trimming removed 10 bases at V and 2 bases at J, with 21 bases between. CDR1 and CDR2 from the germline V gene are LNHDA and SQIVND (reference sequence). The CDR3 reads CATSDLGEGAYEQYF. CDR3 DNA: TGTGCCACCTCAGACCTGGGGGAGGGGGCCTACGAGCAGTACTTC.